This TCR beta chain was obtained from a study of cytomegalovirus exposure and HLA in healthy donors. Amplification used 60 Vbeta primers and 13 Jbeta primers. Assay: immunoSEQ multiplex PCR; the TCRdb copy retains only in-frame clones and omits some. Altogether 95,000 to 150,000 clones are present, roughly 80% being singletons, with the ten largest covering under 2%. The study's findings and limits: Clonal expansion was found to be greater in HLA-associated TCR beta chains than in equally common others in a later analysis. V- and J-gene trimming in TCR beta was tied to a missense DCLRE1C variant by an analysis performed later. There were 150 to 200 TCR beta chains listed as cytomegalovirus-associated.

This CDR3 is built from 13 residues. Trimming cost V 6 bases and J 3 bases, with 10 bases left between them. Per germline, CDR1 SGHNT and CDR2 YENEEA. Notes on this clone: Its antigen remains unidentified.

Healthy bone marrow donors made up the cohort. This TCR was recovered from a man younger than 35 in good health and CMV-seronegative. Sequenced sample: PBMCs. The V call is TRBV11-3, the J call TRBJ2-3, with D perhaps matching TRBD1 (5 bases). For the CDR3, the DNA is TGTGCCAGCAGTCGAAAGGGGACAGATACGCAGTATTTT. It translates to CASSRKGTDTQYF.